Following are 2 T cell receptor beta chains from one sample sequenced in a study of T cell repertoires in cytomegalovirus infection. TCRdb re-called the reads with MiXCR, one entry per CDR3 protein. The table has roughly 300,000 distinct CDR3 sequences, around a tenth seen once. The sample comprised PBMCs. These receptors came from a human donor in good health (CMV status not recorded). Some clones in this sample may be carry-over from other donors' samples.

The chain couples TRBV19 to TRBJ2-1; TRBD2 is a possible D gene (6 bases). Germline loops: CDR1 LNHDA, CDR2 SQIVND (reference sequence). This CDR3 has 14 amino acids. Between the trimmed V and J ends, which lost 3 bases and 10 bases, there was a span of 16 bases. CDR3: CASSIGRGPREQFF. DNA for the CDR3: TGTGCCAGTAGTATTGGGCGGGGCCCCCGGGAGCAGTTCTTC.

A word on this clonotype: The CDR3 does not close with the conserved phenylalanine or tryptophan, likely indicating a read error. This chain joins TRBV24-1 and TRBJ2-1, with TRBD2 matching 9 bases. Germline V gene lookup returns CDR1 KGHDR and CDR2 SFDVKD. This CDR3 region has 16 residues. The J segment lost 4 bases and the V segment lost 0 bases, leaving 3 bases of the junction unmatched. CDR3 in DNA: TGTGCCACCAGTGATTTGCAGACTAGCGGTTACAATGAGCAGTTCATC. It yields the protein CATSDLQTSGYNEQFI.